This passage covers 27 T cell receptor beta chains from one sample sequenced in a study of blood T cell repertoires in COVID-19. Repertoires were generated with immunoSEQ multiplex PCR, while TCRdb's copy carries only in-frame clones and drops some. The sample lists about 370,000 clones, around 90% occurring once. Sequencing was carried out using peripheral blood. The receptors here all came from a woman under 40 with COVID-19, enrolled during active disease.

This CDR3 is CASSYDLTAGLQYTGELFF. The CDR3 DNA reads as TGTGCCAGCAGTTACGACCTAACCGCGGGACTTCAATACACCGGGGAGCTGTTTTTT. The chain recombines TRBV6-2 or TRBV6-3 with TRBJ2-2; a weak D match, TRBD2 (6 bases). Trimming removed 2 bases at V and 3 bases at J, with 22 bases between. Looked up from germline, CDR1 is MNHEY and CDR2 is SVGEGT. CDR3 length: 19 residues.

The chain links TRBV4-3 to TRBJ1-6; D is undetermined. V shed 3 bases and J shed 15 bases, with 15 bases lying between them. The length of the CDR3 is 13 residues. Germline loops: CDR1 LGHNA, CDR2 YSLEER. The CDR3 loop reads CASSQNLARYLHF. Here the CDR3 DNA reads TGCGCCAGCAGCCAGAATCTGGCCCGATACCTCCACTTT.

This rearrangement joins TRBV3-1 (or the pseudogene TRBV3-2) to TRBJ1-2; no clear D gene. The V and J ends lost 0 bases and 7 bases respectively, with 18 bases between them. The CDR3 is 16 amino acids. Germline-derived CDR1 and CDR2 are LGHDT and YNNKEL (reference sequence). The CDR3 loop is CASSQEGHPGRVGYTF. In DNA form, the CDR3 reads TGTGCCAGCAGCCAAGAAGGGCATCCCGGGAGGGTTGGCTACACCTTC.

V and J are TRBV19 and TRBJ2-1, with 8 bases aligning to TRBD2. This CDR3 comprises 17 residues. Germline V CDR1 and CDR2: LNHDA, SQIVND (reference sequence). The J segment lost 6 bases and the V segment lost 3 bases, leaving 13 bases of the junction unmatched. This CDR3 reads CASSMFSGAGVGNEQFF. CDR3 coding DNA: TGTGCCAGTAGTATGTTCTCGGGAGCGGGAGTTGGCAATGAGCAGTTCTTC.

The chain recombines TRBV4-3 with TRBJ2-3; D perhaps matches TRBD1 (7 bases). This CDR3 is 16 amino acids long. In germline, CDR1 is LGHNA, CDR2 YSLEER. The V end lost 4 bases, the J end lost 6 bases, and 20 bases lay between the germline ends. CDR3 region: CASSLGVAEGADTQYF. CDR3 DNA sequence: TGCGCCAGCAGCCTCGGGGTAGCGGAGGGGGCGGATACGCAGTATTTT.

This chain uses TRBV28 with TRBJ1-6, with D uncertain. Deletions cut 6 bases from V and 11 bases from J, with 11 bases between. The CDR3 is 12 residues long. CDR1 and CDR2 from the germline V gene are MDHEN and SYDVKM. CDR3 loop: CASRKTYPPLHF. As DNA, the CDR3 is TGTGCCAGCAGGAAGACATACCCACCCCTCCACTTT.

The chain couples TRBV9 to TRBJ2-3, with D perhaps matching TRBD1 (6 bases). Germline CDR1 SGDLS, CDR2 YYNGEE. CDR3 length: 14 amino acids. Trimming shortened V by 4 bases and J by 1 base, and 10 bases separated the two germline ends. This CDR3 reads CASSPRTGTDTQYF. In DNA form, the CDR3 reads TGTGCCAGCAGCCCACGGACAGGCACAGATACGCAGTATTTT.

The CDR3 bases are TGTGCCAGCTCACCAGACAGGGGGCAGGGCACTGAAGCTTTCTTT. Its protein is CASSPDRGQGTEAFF. The gene calls are TRBV18 and TRBJ1-1; 10 bases are shared with TRBD1. The CDR3 consists of 15 residues. After removal of 2 bases from V and 4 bases from J, the junction contained 4 bases not matched to a gene. The germline V gene has CDR1 KGHSH and CDR2 LQKENI.

J is TRBJ1-4 and V is TRBV28; TRBD1 matches 8 bases. V lost 10 bases, J lost 4 bases, and 14 bases stayed unmatched. The CDR3 spans 16 residues. Germline lookup yields CDR1 MDHEN and CDR2 SYDVKM. The CDR3 loop reads CATGTGTTPHNEKLFF. CDR3 sequence (DNA): TGTGCCACGGGGACAGGAACTACCCCCCATAATGAAAAACTGTTTTTT. Using reference TRBV28 and TRBJ1-4 for the parts outside the CDR3, the full variable domain is DVKVTQSSRYLVKRTGEKVFLECVQDMDHENMFWYRQDPGLGLRLIYFSYDVKMKEKGDIPEGYSVSREKKERFSLILESASTNQTSMYLCATGTGTTPHNEKLFFGSGTQLSVL.

The rearrangement uses TRBV3-1 (or the pseudogene TRBV3-2) and TRBJ1-1, with 8 bases matching TRBD1. There are 14 residues in the CDR3. After removal of 3 bases from V and 7 bases from J, the junction contained 7 bases not matched to a gene. Germline V gene lookup returns CDR1 LGHDT and CDR2 YNNKEL (reference sequence). CDR3 in amino acids: CASSHYTDRGEAFF. CDR3 nucleotide sequence: TGTGCCAGCAGCCACTACACAGACAGGGGTGAAGCTTTCTTT.

The chain carries TRBV4-1 and TRBJ1-1; D remains unclear. From germline, CDR1 is MGHRA and CDR2 YSYEKL. The V end lost 3 bases, the J end lost 6 bases, and 11 bases lay between the germline ends. This CDR3 is built from 13 residues. As DNA, the CDR3 is TGCGCCAGCAGCCAGACTTCCGGGGCTGAAGCTTTCTTT. The encoded protein is CASSQTSGAEAFF.

The chain couples TRBV9 to TRBJ1-6; TRBD1 matches at 8 bases. V was clipped by 2 bases and J by 8 bases; unmatched bases: 6. Germline values: CDR1 SGDLS, CDR2 YYNGEE. This CDR3 contains 15 residues. The CDR3 sequence is CASSVGTGDDSPLHF. Written as DNA, the CDR3 is TGTGCCAGCAGCGTCGGGACAGGCGATGATTCACCCCTCCACTTT. Filled out from reference TRBV9 and TRBJ1-6, the complete variable domain reads DSGVTQTPKHLITATGQRVTLRCSPRSGDLSVYWYQQSLDQGLQFLIQYYNGEERAKGNILERFSAQQFPDLHSELNLSSLELGDSALYFCASSVGTGDDSPLHFGNGTRLTVT.

The chain recombines TRBV27 with TRBJ1-2, with TRBD1 matching over 9 bases. The CDR3 runs 15 residues. Germline V gives CDR1 MNHEY, CDR2 SMNVEV (reference sequence). V was pared by 6 bases and J by 5 bases, with 10 bases of the junction left unmatched. The CDR3 sequence is CASRRTRTGDYGYTF. The CDR3 DNA follows: TGTGCCAGCAGGCGTACCCGGACAGGGGATTATGGCTACACCTTC.

The chain links TRBV7-2 to TRBJ2-3, with 8 nucleotides matching TRBD2. The CDR3 consists of 18 residues. The germline CDR1 and CDR2 sequences are SGHTA and FQGNSA. The ends lost 5 bases at V and 0 bases at J; junction bases unmatched: 13. The CDR3 coding sequence is TGTGCCAGCAGCCTACCCGGTAGTACTAGCGGTAGCACAGATACGCAGTATTTT. Protein product: CASSLPGSTSGSTDTQYF.

This chain connects TRBV20-1 to TRBJ1-1; perhaps TRBD1 as D (6 bases). The CDR3 is 10 amino acids. Germline-derived CDR1 and CDR2 are DFQATT and SNEGSKA (reference sequence). The V and J ends lost 5 bases and 6 bases respectively, with 7 bases between them. Here the CDR3 DNA reads TGCAGTGCTCAGGGGTCTGAAGCTTTCTTT. Its translation is CSAQGSEAFF.

This chain connects TRBV5-1 to TRBJ2-7; D is possibly TRBD2 (5 bases). Germline V lookup: CDR1 SGHRS, CDR2 YFSETQ. This CDR3 comprises 13 residues. V lost 0 bases and J lost 3, with 7 bases in between. The CDR3 here is CASSLEAGYEQYV. The CDR3 bases are TGCGCCAGCAGCTTGGAGGCGGGCTACGAGCAGTACGTC.

The chain carries TRBV1 and TRBJ2-1; the DNA was not compared with TRBD2, the D call given in the table. TRBV1 is a pseudogene. The CDR3 has 18 amino acids. The CDR3 here is CTSSRPGTSGGVYNEQFF. The CDR3 bases are TGCACCAGCAGCCGACCGGGGACTAGCGGGGGGGTATACAATGAGCAGTTCTTC.

V is TRBV18 and J is TRBJ1-5; tentative D call: TRBD1 (5 bases). The CDR3 totals 14 residues. V dropped 5 bases and J dropped 7 bases, with 15 bases sitting between them. The V gene's germline CDR1 is KGHSH and CDR2 LQKENI. The CDR3 coding sequence is TGTGCCAGCTCATCAGATGGGGGGGTGCAGCCCCAGCATTTT. It translates to CASSSDGGVQPQHF.

The chain combines TRBV27 with TRBJ2-2; D unresolved. The CDR3 length is 17 residues. The V and J ends lost 0 bases and 0 bases respectively, with 11 bases between them. CDR1 and CDR2 from the germline V gene are MNHEY and SMNVEV (reference sequence). The CDR3 DNA reads TGTGCCAGCAGTTTATCTCCCATGACTGCGAACACCGGGGAGCTGTTTTTT. This encodes CASSLSPMTANTGELFF.

This clone was seen only once. The rearrangement joins TRBV30 to TRBJ2-3, with 7 positions matching TRBD1. With V trimmed by 8 bases and J by 4 bases, 15 bases remained unmatched. Germline loops: CDR1 GTSNPN, CDR2 SVGIG (reference sequence). The CDR3 consists of 15 residues. CDR3 bases: TGTGCCCGGGTCGGGGACAGTCGCCGATCAGATACGCAGTATTTT. This sequence encodes CARVGDSRRSDTQYF.

The chain links TRBV20-1 to TRBJ1-2; no clear D gene. The V gene lost 2 bases and the J gene lost 4 bases, with 5 bases spanning the gap. The CDR3 length is 11 residues. The germline gives CDR1 DFQATT, CDR2 SNEGSKA (reference sequence). For the CDR3, the DNA is TGCAGTGCTAGATCCAGCTATGGCTACACCTTC. This codes for CSARSSYGYTF.

The V and J genes are TRBV20-1 and TRBJ2-7; D remains unclear. Germline V gene lookup returns CDR1 DFQATT and CDR2 SNEGSKA (reference sequence). V shed 0 bases and J shed 7 bases, with 7 bases lying between them. The CDR3 totals 11 residues. The CDR3 DNA reads TGCAGTGCTAGAGACACTTCGGAGCAGTACTTC. Residues: CSARDTSEQYF.

V gene TRBV12-3 or TRBV12-4 combines with J gene TRBJ1-2; 10 bases are a match to TRBD1. This CDR3 is 12 amino acids long. The V gene end was trimmed by 5 bases and the J gene end by 10 bases; junction bases not matched to a gene: 4. Here the CDR3 reads CASSVGTGDYTF. The CDR3 DNA sequence: TGTGCCAGCAGTGTCGGGACAGGGGACTACACCTTC.

The CDR3 DNA follows: TGTGCCACCAGGGCCGAGGAGGAGCGGGGCTACACCTTC. It encodes CATRAEEERGYTF. The chain combines TRBV24-1 with TRBJ1-2; D is unclear. This CDR3 has 13 amino acids. V was trimmed by 7 bases and J by 8 bases, leaving 16 bases between them. Germline CDR1 is KGHDR and CDR2 is SFDVKD.

This chain connects TRBV5-1 to TRBJ1-1, with D possibly being TRBD1 (5 bases). CDR1 and CDR2 from the germline V gene are SGHRS and YFSETQ. V gave up 2 bases and J gave up 1 base, with 12 bases separating them. The CDR3 covers 15 residues. DNA of the CDR3: TGCGCCAGCAGCTTTGATGGACAAAAGAACACTGAAGCTTTCTTT. The encoded protein is CASSFDGQKNTEAFF. The whole variable domain, remainder taken from reference TRBV5-1 and TRBJ1-1, is KAGVTQTPRYLIKTRGQQVTLSCSPISGHRSVSWYQQTPGQGLQFLFEYFSETQRNKGNFPGRFSGRQFSNSRSEMNVSTLELGDSALYLCASSFDGQKNTEAFFGQGTRLTVV.

The rearrangement joins TRBV6-6 to TRBJ1-1; 7 bases agree with TRBD1. Germline values: CDR1 MNHNY, CDR2 SVGAGI (reference sequence). V gave up 6 bases and J gave up 6 bases; unmatched junction bases: 10. The CDR3 length is 14 residues. CDR3 sequence reads: CASSYGTRGPEAFF. The CDR3 bases are TGTGCCAGCAGCTATGGGACTAGGGGGCCTGAAGCTTTCTTT.

The rearrangement links TRBV6-5 to TRBJ1-2, with D maybe TRBD1 (6 bases). Looked up from germline, CDR1 is MNHEY and CDR2 is SVGAGI. V lost 4 bases, J lost 4 bases, and 16 bases lay in between. The CDR3 consists of 15 residues. The DNA of the CDR3 is TGTGCCAGCAGTTTTGGACAGACCCTTGGCTATGGCTACACCTTC. Translation: CASSFGQTLGYGYTF.